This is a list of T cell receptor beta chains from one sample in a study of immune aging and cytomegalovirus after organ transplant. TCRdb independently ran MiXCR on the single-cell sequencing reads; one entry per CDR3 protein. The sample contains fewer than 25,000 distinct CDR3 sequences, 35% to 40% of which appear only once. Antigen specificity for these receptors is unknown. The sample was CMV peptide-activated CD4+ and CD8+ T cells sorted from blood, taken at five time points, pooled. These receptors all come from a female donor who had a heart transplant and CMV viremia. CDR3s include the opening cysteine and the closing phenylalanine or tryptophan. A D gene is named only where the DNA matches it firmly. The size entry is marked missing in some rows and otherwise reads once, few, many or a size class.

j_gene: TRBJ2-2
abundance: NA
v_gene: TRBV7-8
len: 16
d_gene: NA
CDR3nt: TGTGCCAGCAGCTCTCTAGCAGCTCAGTTCCCCGGGGAGCTGTTTTTT
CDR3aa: CASSSLAAQFPGELFF

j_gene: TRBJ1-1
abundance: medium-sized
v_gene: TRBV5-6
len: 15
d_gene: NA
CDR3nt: TGTGCCAGCAGCACGGCCGGGGGCCGACAGCCATTGGCTTTCTTT
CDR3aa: CASSTAGGRQPLAFF

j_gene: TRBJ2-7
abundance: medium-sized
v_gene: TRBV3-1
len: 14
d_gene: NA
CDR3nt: TGTGCCAGCAGCCAAGGCCCCGGAACCTACGAGCAGTACTTC
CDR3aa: CASSQGPGTYEQYF

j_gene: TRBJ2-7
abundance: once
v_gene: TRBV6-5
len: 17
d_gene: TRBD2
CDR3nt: TGTGCCAGCAGTTACGAGGCTAGCGGGCCACCTGGGAACGAGCAGTACTTC
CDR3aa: CASSYEASGPPGNEQYF

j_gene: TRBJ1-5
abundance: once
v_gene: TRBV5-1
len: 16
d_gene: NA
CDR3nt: TGCGCCAGCAGCTTGGATGGCGTGAGAGCCGGGGATACGCAGCATTTT
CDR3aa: CASSLDGVRAGDTQHF

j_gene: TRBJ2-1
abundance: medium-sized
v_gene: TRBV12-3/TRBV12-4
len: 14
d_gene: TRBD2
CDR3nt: TGTGCCAGCAGTCGCAGCGGGAGTATGAATGAGCAGTTCTTC
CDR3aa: CASSRSGSMNEQFF

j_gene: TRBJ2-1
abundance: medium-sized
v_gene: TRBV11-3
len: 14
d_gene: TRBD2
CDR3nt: TGTGCCAGCAGCGGACTAGCGGGTGACAATGAGCAGTTCTTC
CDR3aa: CASSGLAGDNEQFF

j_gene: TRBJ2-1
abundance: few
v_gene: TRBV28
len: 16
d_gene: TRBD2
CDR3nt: TGTGCCAGCAGTTCGCAACTAGCGGGAGCAGTCGATGAGCAGTTCTTC
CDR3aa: CASSSQLAGAVDEQFF

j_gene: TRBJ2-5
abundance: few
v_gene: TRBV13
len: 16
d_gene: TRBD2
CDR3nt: TGTGCCAGCAGCATCGGACTAGCGGGAGTTTCAGAGACCCAGTACTTC
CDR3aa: CASSIGLAGVSETQYF

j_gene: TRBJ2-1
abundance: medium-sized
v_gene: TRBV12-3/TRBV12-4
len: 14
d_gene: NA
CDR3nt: TGTGCCAGCAGCCGAGGGGTATCCTACAATGAGCAGTTCTTC
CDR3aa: CASSRGVSYNEQFF

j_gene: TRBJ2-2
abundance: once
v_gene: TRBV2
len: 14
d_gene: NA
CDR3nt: TGTGCCAGCAGTGACGAAGGGGTAATCGGGGAGCTGTTTTTT
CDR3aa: CASSDEGVIGELFF

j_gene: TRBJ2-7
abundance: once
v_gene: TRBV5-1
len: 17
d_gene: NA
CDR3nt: TGCGCCAGCAGCCCTGGGGGTGGGGCGCGGGACTCATTACAACAGTACTTC
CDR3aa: CASSPGGGARDSLQQYF

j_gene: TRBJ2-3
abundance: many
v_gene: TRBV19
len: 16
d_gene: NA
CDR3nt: TGTGCCAGTAGTATAGATTCGGCGACGTACACAGATACGCAGTATTTT
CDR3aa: CASSIDSATYTDTQYF

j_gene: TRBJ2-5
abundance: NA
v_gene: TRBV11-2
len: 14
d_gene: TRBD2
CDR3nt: TGTGCCAGCAGCCCCTTAGCGGGACAAGAGTCCCAGTACTTC
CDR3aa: CASSPLAGQESQYF

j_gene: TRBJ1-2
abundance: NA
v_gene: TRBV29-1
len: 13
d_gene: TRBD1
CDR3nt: TGCAGCACCCGGGACAGCAATTCCTATGGCTACACCTTC
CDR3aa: CSTRDSNSYGYTF

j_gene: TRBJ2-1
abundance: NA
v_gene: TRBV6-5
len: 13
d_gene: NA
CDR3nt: TGTGCCAGCAGTGCCGTAAGGGGAAGCGAGCAGTTCTTC
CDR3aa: CASSAVRGSEQFF

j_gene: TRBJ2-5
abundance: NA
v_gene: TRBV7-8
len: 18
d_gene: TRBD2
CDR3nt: TGTGCCAGCAGCTTAGTATCCCCTAGCGGGAGAAACGATGAGACCCAGTACTTC
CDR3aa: CASSLVSPSGRNDETQYF

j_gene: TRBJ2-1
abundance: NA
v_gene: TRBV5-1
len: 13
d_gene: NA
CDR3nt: TGCGCCAGCAGCATCCTGAATGTCCATGAGCAGTTCTTC
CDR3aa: CASSILNVHEQFF

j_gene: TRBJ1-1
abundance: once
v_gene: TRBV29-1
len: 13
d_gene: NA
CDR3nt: TGCAGCGTTGGATCAGGGACCAACACTGAAGCTTTCTTT
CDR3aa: CSVGSGTNTEAFF

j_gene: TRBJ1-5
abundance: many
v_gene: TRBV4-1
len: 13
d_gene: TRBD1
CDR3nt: TGCGCCAGCAGCCGACAGGGACATCAGCCCCAGCATTTT
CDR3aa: CASSRQGHQPQHF

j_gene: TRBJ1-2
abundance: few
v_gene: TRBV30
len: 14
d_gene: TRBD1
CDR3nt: TGTGCCTGGAATACTGGACAGGGAGGCTATGGCTACACCTTC
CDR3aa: CAWNTGQGGYGYTF

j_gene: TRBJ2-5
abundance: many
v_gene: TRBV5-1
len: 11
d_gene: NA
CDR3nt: TGCGCCAGCAGTGAAATAGAGACCCAGTACTTC
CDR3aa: CASSEIETQYF

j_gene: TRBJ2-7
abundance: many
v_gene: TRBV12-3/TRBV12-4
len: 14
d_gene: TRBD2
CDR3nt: TGTGCCAGCAGTCCGGGGGGAGGGTTCTACGAGCAGTACTTC
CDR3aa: CASSPGGGFYEQYF

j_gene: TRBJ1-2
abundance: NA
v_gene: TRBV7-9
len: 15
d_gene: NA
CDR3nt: TGTGCCAGCAGCCCCCTTCGGGCTGGGGACTATGGCTACACCTTC
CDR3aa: CASSPLRAGDYGYTF

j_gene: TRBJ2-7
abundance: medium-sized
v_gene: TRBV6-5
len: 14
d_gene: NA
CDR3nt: TGTGCCAGCAGTCCTAGGACCCCATGGGACGAGCAGTACTTC
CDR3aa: CASSPRTPWDEQYF

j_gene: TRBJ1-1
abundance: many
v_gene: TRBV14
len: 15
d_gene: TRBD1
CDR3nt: TGTGCCAGCAGCCAGCACAGGGGGCTAGAGACTGAAGCTTTCTTT
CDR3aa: CASSQHRGLETEAFF

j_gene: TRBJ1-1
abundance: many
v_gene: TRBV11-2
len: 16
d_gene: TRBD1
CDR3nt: TGTGCCAGCAGCCTTGGACAGGGGGGCTTCACGACTGAAGCTTTCTTT
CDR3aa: CASSLGQGGFTTEAFF

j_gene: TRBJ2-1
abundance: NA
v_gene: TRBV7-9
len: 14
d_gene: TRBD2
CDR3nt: TGTGCCAGCAGCAGGGAGGTAGCGGGAGATTCTCAGTTCTTC
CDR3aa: CASSREVAGDSQFF

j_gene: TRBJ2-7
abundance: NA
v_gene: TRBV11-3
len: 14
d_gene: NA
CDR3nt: TGTGCCAGCAGCTTAGGTGGGAGTTACTACGAGCAGTACTTC
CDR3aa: CASSLGGSYYEQYF